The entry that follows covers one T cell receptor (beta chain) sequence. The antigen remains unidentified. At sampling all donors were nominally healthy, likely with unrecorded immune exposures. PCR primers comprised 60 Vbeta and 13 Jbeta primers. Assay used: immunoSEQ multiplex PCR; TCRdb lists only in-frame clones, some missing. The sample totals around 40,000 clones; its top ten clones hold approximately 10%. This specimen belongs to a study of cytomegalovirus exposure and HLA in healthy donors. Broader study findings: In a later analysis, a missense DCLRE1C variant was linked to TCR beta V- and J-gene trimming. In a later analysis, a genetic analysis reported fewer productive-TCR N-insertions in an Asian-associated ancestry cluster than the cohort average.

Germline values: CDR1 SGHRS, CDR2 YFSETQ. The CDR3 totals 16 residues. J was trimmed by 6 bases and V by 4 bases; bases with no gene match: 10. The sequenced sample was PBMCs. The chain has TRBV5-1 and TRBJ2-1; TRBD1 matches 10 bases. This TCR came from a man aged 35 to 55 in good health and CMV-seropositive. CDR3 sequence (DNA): TGCGCCAGCAGCCCGTCCGGGACAGGGGCTATCAATGAGCAGTTCTTC. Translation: CASSPSGTGAINEQFF.